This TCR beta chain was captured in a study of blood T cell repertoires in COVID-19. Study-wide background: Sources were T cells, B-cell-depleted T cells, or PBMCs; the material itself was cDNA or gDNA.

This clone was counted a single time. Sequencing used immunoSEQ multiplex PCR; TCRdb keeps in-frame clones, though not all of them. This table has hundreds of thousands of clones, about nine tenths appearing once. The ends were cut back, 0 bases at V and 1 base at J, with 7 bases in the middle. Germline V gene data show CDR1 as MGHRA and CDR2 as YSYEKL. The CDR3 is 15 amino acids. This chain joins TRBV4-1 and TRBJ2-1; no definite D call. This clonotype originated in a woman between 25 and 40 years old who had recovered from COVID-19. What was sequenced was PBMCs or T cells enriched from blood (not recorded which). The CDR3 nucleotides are TGCGCCAGCAGCCAAGAGACGCGGTCCTACAATGAGCAGTTCTTC. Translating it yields CASSQETRSYNEQFF.